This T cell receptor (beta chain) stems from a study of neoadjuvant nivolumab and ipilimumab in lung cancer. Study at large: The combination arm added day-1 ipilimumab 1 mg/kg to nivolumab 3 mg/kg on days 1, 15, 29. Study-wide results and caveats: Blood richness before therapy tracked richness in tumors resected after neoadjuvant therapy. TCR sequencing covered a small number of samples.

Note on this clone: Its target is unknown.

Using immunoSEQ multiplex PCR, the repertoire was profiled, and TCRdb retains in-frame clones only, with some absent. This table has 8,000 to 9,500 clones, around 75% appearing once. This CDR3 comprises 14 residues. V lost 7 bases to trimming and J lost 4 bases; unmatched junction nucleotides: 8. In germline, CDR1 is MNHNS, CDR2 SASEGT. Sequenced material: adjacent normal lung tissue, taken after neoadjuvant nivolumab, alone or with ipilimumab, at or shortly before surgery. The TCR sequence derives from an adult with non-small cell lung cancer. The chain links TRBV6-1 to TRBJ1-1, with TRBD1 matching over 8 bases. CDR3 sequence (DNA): TGTGCCAGCAAAATCAGGGGGCCCTCCACTGAAGCTTTCTTT. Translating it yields CASKIRGPSTEAFF.